Listed here are 8 T cell receptor beta chains from one sample, sequenced in a study of blood T cell repertoires in COVID-19. Method: immunoSEQ multiplex PCR; TCRdb's copy keeps in-frame clones and lacks some. The repertoire holds 250,000 or so clones, 89% seen once, with 4.6% in the top ten. Input material: peripheral blood. The source of these receptors is a woman in her forties who had recovered from COVID-19.

This chain connects TRBV10-1 to TRBJ2-2, with D unclear. This CDR3 is 12 amino acids long. The germline gives CDR1 WNHNN, CDR2 SYGVQD (reference sequence). Trimming removed 4 bases at V and 8 bases at J, with 8 bases between. The DNA of the CDR3 is TGCGCCAGCAGTGTCGGTGGTGGGGAGCTGTTTTTT. It translates to CASSVGGGELFF.

The rearrangement uses TRBV6-2 or TRBV6-3 and TRBJ2-5; D is perhaps TRBD2 (5 bases). Germline CDR1 is MNHEY and CDR2 is SVGEGT. Trimming stripped 1 base from V and 2 bases from J, with 17 bases between. There are 17 residues in the CDR3. DNA of the CDR3: TGTGCCAGCAGTTACTGGAGACTATTCGAGTTACAAGAGACCCAGTACTTC. Protein: CASSYWRLFELQETQYF.

The chain combines TRBV6-5 with TRBJ2-5, with D unresolved. CDR1 and CDR2 (germline): MNHEY, SVGAGI. The length of the CDR3 is 13 residues. V was shortened by 1 base and J by 5 bases, with 8 bases between the two germline ends. The CDR3 DNA reads as TGTGCCAGCAGTTACTACAGCAGCGAGACCCAGTACTTC. Its translation is CASSYYSSETQYF.

V gene TRBV29-1 combines with J gene TRBJ2-3, with 8 nucleotides matching TRBD2. V trimming: 7 bases; J trimming: 9 bases; junction bases outside the gene matches: 9. This CDR3 spans 12 amino acids. The germline gives CDR1 SQVTM, CDR2 ANQGSEA. The CDR3 loop is CSGTREGGTQYF. CDR3 in DNA: TGCAGCGGAACTCGGGAGGGGGGGACGCAGTATTTT.

The chain combines TRBV7-6 with TRBJ1-1, with D possibly being TRBD1 (5 bases). The CDR3 covers 18 residues. Trimming removed 1 base at V and 4 bases at J, with 22 bases between. Germline V gene lookup returns CDR1 SGHVS and CDR2 FNYEAQ. This chain's CDR3 is CASSLVFGASTVSTEAFF. CDR3 sequence (DNA): TGTGCCAGCAGCTTAGTTTTTGGGGCATCCACCGTAAGCACTGAAGCTTTCTTT.

The gene calls are TRBV5-1 and TRBJ2-2; D is possibly TRBD1 (6 bases). The CDR3 loop spans 15 amino acids. Germline values: CDR1 SGHRS, CDR2 YFSETQ. Trimming shortened V by 0 bases and J by 4 bases, and 10 bases separated the two germline ends. CDR3 sequence: CASSLVQGITGELFF. The CDR3 coding sequence is TGCGCCAGCAGCTTGGTCCAGGGGATCACCGGGGAGCTGTTTTTT.

This clone was detected a few times. This chain connects TRBV27 to TRBJ2-4; maybe TRBD2 (5 bases). Germline values: CDR1 MNHEY, CDR2 SMNVEV (reference sequence). Deletions cut 2 bases from V and 3 bases from J, with 14 bases between. The length of the CDR3 is 16 residues. The CDR3 is CASSLRSGKNKNIQYF. For the CDR3, the DNA is TGTGCCAGCAGTTTAAGATCGGGGAAGAACAAAAACATTCAGTACTTC.

The V and J genes are TRBV6-5 and TRBJ2-2; D is unclear. CDR1 is MNHEY, CDR2 SVGAGI, per germline. There are 13 residues in the CDR3. Trimming took 6 bases from V and 1 from J, leaving 6 bases between them. The DNA for the CDR3 is TGTGCCAGCAGGAGACAGAACACCGGGGAGCTGTTTTTT. It encodes CASRRQNTGELFF.